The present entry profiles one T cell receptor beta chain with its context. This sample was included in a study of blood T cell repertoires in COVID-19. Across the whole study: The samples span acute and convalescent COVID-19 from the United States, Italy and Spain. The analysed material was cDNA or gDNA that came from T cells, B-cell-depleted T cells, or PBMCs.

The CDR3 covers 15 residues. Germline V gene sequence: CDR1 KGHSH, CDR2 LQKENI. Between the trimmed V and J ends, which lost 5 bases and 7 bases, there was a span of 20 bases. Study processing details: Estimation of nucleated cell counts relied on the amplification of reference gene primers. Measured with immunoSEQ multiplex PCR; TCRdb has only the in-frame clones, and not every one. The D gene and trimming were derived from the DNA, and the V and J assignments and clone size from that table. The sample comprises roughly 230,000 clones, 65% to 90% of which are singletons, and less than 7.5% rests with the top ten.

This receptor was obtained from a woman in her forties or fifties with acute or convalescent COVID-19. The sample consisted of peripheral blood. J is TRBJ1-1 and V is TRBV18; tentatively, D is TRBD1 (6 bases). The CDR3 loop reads CASSVVPGQSFEAFF. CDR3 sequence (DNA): TGTGCCAGCTCAGTCGTTCCGGGACAAAGTTTTGAAGCTTTCTTT. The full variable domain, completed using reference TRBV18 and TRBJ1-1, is NAGVMQNPRHLVRRRGQEARLRCSPMKGHSHVYWYRQLPEEGLKFMVYLQKENIIDESGMPKERFSAEFPKEGPSILRIQQVVRGDSAAYFCASSVVPGQSFEAFFGQGTRLTVV.